This is a list of T cell receptor beta chains from one sample in a study of beta chain features in type 1 diabetes. Only in-frame clones appear in the TCRdb table, and some are missing; sequencing was by immunoSEQ multiplex PCR. The sample shows roughly 450,000 clones, approximately 13% of them seen only once. The material sequenced was naive CD4+ T cells from blood. Every receptor here comes from a man aged 30 to 39 in good health. CDR3s include the opening cysteine and the closing phenylalanine or tryptophan. Each record gives: V gene, D gene, clone size, J gene, CDR3 protein. A D gene is named only where the DNA matches it firmly. Clone sizes are given selectively: once, few, many, or a class where the clone is expanded.

V: TRBV29-1; D: NA; size: NA; J: TRBJ2-2; CDR3: CSVRQTNTGELFF
V: TRBV7-9; D: NA; size: NA; J: TRBJ1-3; CDR3: CASGGSSGNTIYF
V: TRBV7-9; D: NA; size: few; J: TRBJ2-2; CDR3: CASSLRDQNTGELFF
V: TRBV5-1; D: TRBD1; size: few; J: TRBJ1-2; CDR3: CASSLIGGQGNYGYTF
V: TRBV30; D: NA; size: few; J: TRBJ2-1; CDR3: CAWSVRGLSYNEQFF
V: TRBV7-9; D: NA; size: NA; J: TRBJ2-1; CDR3: CASSLVDASSYNEQFF
V: TRBV4-3; D: NA; size: NA; J: TRBJ2-3; CDR3: CASSASGEWLDTQYF
V: TRBV11-2; D: NA; size: NA; J: TRBJ2-3; CDR3: CASSLEGLFTDTQYF
V: TRBV19; D: NA; size: NA; J: TRBJ1-2; CDR3: CASSIEGLSGYTF
V: TRBV19; D: NA; size: few; J: TRBJ2-3; CDR3: CASSRTGPDTQYF
V: TRBV2; D: NA; size: NA; J: TRBJ2-7; CDR3: CASIWLGVNEQYF
V: TRBV6-6; D: NA; size: NA; J: TRBJ2-5; CDR3: CASSSLATQETQYF
V: TRBV4-1; D: NA; size: few; J: TRBJ2-2; CDR3: CASSQDTTKSAGELFF
V: TRBV14; D: NA; size: many; J: TRBJ2-1; CDR3: CASSQDPGMAEQFF
V: TRBV12-5; D: NA; size: few; J: TRBJ2-4; CDR3: CASGLRPGKNIQYF
V: TRBV7-9; D: TRBD2; size: few; J: TRBJ2-1; CDR3: CASSPLAGGVNEQFF
V: TRBV7-9; D: NA; size: NA; J: TRBJ1-2; CDR3: CASSHSEGNYGYTF
V: TRBV18; D: TRBD1; size: NA; J: TRBJ1-4; CDR3: CASSITGAYEKLFF
V: TRBV6-6; D: TRBD2; size: few; J: TRBJ2-1; CDR3: CASRATSEQFF
V: TRBV30; D: NA; size: NA; J: TRBJ2-2; CDR3: CAWSKGAGELFF
V: TRBV5-1; D: NA; size: few; J: TRBJ2-1; CDR3: CASSLEAGRQFF
V: TRBV30; D: NA; size: few; J: TRBJ1-2; CDR3: CAWSEFYGYTF
V: TRBV2; D: TRBD2; size: NA; J: TRBJ2-1; CDR3: CASSDSSGTYNEQFF
V: TRBV11-2; D: NA; size: few; J: TRBJ1-1; CDR3: CASSSTGPAEAFF
V: TRBV9; D: NA; size: NA; J: TRBJ2-1; CDR3: CASSRTGTYEQFF
V: TRBV5-6; D: NA; size: NA; J: TRBJ2-1; CDR3: CASSLGTVNEQFF
V: TRBV14; D: TRBD1; size: NA; J: TRBJ1-1; CDR3: CASSQRQGLNTEAFF
V: TRBV7-3; D: TRBD2; size: NA; J: TRBJ2-1; CDR3: CASSLSSAGGYNEQFF
V: TRBV7-8; D: NA; size: few; J: TRBJ1-3; CDR3: CASSLKGNTIYF
V: TRBV29-1; D: TRBD1; size: NA; J: TRBJ1-3; CDR3: CSVGDRGSGNTIYF
V: TRBV7-6; D: NA; size: NA; J: TRBJ2-3; CDR3: CASSLGAGRGTDTQYF
V: TRBV7-2; D: NA; size: few; J: TRBJ2-1; CDR3: CASSLKRRGGNHNEQFF
V: TRBV30; D: TRBD1; size: NA; J: TRBJ2-3; CDR3: CAWSIREGAPQYF